These 31 T cell receptor beta chains were sequenced from one sample in a study of resident and recirculating memory T cells in vitiligo. The repertoire was sequenced with immunoSEQ multiplex PCR; TCRdb's copy has only in-frame clones and lacks some. The sample holds around 70,000 clones; about 89% are singletons and the top ten take 4.9%. The sequenced sample was blood. Receptors were obtained from a male donor with vitiligo.

The chain joins TRBV7-6 to TRBJ1-2; 7 bases match TRBD1. Germline assignment: CDR1 SGHVS and CDR2 FNYEAQ. The ends lost 5 bases at V and 8 bases at J; junction bases unmatched: 11. This CDR3 has 14 amino acids. CDR3 DNA: TGTGCCAGCAGCCGTGGCGAGGGGGCTAGAGGCTACACCTTC. Translating gives CASSRGEGARGYTF. The variable domain in full, completed from reference TRBV7-6 and TRBJ1-2, reads GAGVSQSPRYKVTKRGQDVALRCDPISGHVSLYWYRQALGQGPEFLTYFNYEAQQDKSGLPNDRFSAERPEGSISTLTIQRTEQRDSAMYRCASSRGEGARGYTFGSGTRLTVV.

The rearrangement joins TRBV27 to TRBJ1-1; 11 nucleotides agree with TRBD1. Trimming cost V 4 bases and J 6 bases; bases outside gene matches: 4. This CDR3 has 14 residues. Germline lookup yields CDR1 MNHEY and CDR2 SMNVEV (reference sequence). CDR3 region: CASSSGTGGAEAFF. In DNA form, the CDR3 reads TGTGCCAGCAGTTCCGGGACAGGGGGTGCTGAAGCTTTCTTT.

The rearrangement joins TRBV28 to TRBJ1-4; D possibly corresponds to TRBD1 (6 bases). Germline V lookup: CDR1 MDHEN, CDR2 SYDVKM. The V end lost 6 bases, the J end lost 8 bases, and 22 bases lay between the germline ends. The CDR3 runs 16 residues. CDR3 amino acids: CASRTRRTGWLEKLFF. The CDR3 coding sequence is TGTGCCAGCAGAACTAGGCGAACAGGGTGGTTGGAAAAACTGTTTTTT. The entire variable domain, with the rest obtained from reference TRBV28 and TRBJ1-4, is as follows: DVKVTQSSRYLVKRTGEKVFLECVQDMDHENMFWYRQDPGLGLRLIYFSYDVKMKEKGDIPEGYSVSREKKERFSLILESASTNQTSMYLCASRTRRTGWLEKLFFGSGTQLSVL.

The chain recombines TRBV7-9 with TRBJ2-7; the match to TRBD1 covers 11 bases. There are 15 residues in the CDR3. V was pared by 3 bases and J by 4 bases, with 5 bases of the junction left unmatched. In germline, CDR1 is SEHNR, CDR2 FQNEAQ (reference sequence). The DNA for the CDR3 is TGTGCCAGCAGCTTCGGACAGGGGGCTAGGTACGAGCAGTACTTC. This encodes CASSFGQGARYEQYF.

The CDR3 reads CASSLEDRGRYTF. For the CDR3, the DNA is TGTGCCAGCAGCTTGGAGGACAGGGGCCGCTACACCTTC. The V call is TRBV5-6, the J call TRBJ1-2; 9 nucleotides line up with TRBD1. The trim removed 0 bases at V and 9 bases at J, leaving 3 bases unmatched. This CDR3 spans 13 amino acids. From germline, CDR1 is SGHDT and CDR2 YYEEEE.

The sample holds a few counts of this clone. CDR3 loop: CASSLGMAGDTQYF. In nucleotides, the CDR3 is TGTGCCAGCAGCTTGGGCATGGCAGGAGATACGCAGTATTTT. The chain employs TRBV5-6 and TRBJ2-3; the D is unclear. This CDR3 spans 14 amino acids. Germline V gene sequence: CDR1 SGHDT, CDR2 YYEEEE. Trimming took 0 bases from V and 5 from J, leaving 10 bases between them. Full variable domain (missing parts from reference TRBV5-6 and TRBJ2-3): DAGVTQSPTHLIKTRGQQVTLRCSPKSGHDTVSWYQQALGQGPQFIFQYYEEEERQRGNFPDRFSGHQFPNYSSELNVNALLLGDSALYLCASSLGMAGDTQYFGPGTRLTVL.

This chain links TRBV9 with TRBJ2-7; D might be TRBD2 (6 bases). From germline, CDR1 is SGDLS and CDR2 YYNGEE. CDR3 length equals 16 residues. V dropped 4 bases and J dropped 4 bases, with 21 bases sitting between them. CDR3 residues: CASSPRQDGGWYEQYF. In DNA, the CDR3 is TGTGCCAGCAGCCCCCGCCAGGATGGAGGGTGGTACGAGCAGTACTTC.

This clone is labeled as medium-sized. This rearrangement joins TRBV29-1 to TRBJ2-7, with 10 bases fitting TRBD2. This CDR3 contains 13 residues. With V trimmed by 4 bases and J by 4 bases, 4 bases remained unmatched. Germline V CDR1 and CDR2: SQVTM, ANQGSEA. The CDR3 bases are TGCAGCGTTGCCGGGACTAGCGTTTACGAGCAGTACTTC. As protein: CSVAGTSVYEQYF.

This chain links TRBV29-1 with TRBJ1-1; the D is unclear. The CDR3 is 12 amino acids. Germline assignment: CDR1 SQVTM and CDR2 ANQGSEA. V was cut by 3 bases and J by 1 base, with 6 bases left in between. CDR3 amino acids: CSVDSGNTEAFF. CDR3 coding DNA: TGCAGCGTTGACTCGGGGAACACTGAAGCTTTCTTT.

The V gene is TRBV4-3, the J gene TRBJ1-2; TRBD1 is a possible D gene (5 bases). Trimming removed 4 bases from V and 6 bases from J, with 9 bases in between. This CDR3 region has 12 residues. Germline-derived CDR1 and CDR2 are LGHNA and YSLEER. The CDR3 DNA is TGCGCCAGCAGCCGGGGGGGGGATGGCTACACCTTC. Translation: CASSRGGDGYTF.

This rearrangement joins TRBV29-1 to TRBJ2-7, with D tentatively TRBD1 (5 bases). Per the germline V gene, CDR1 is SQVTM and CDR2 is ANQGSEA. Trimming pared 7 bases from V and 1 base from J, leaving 14 bases between. CDR3 length: 13 residues. The CDR3 spells CSATDRQSYEQYF. In DNA form, the CDR3 reads TGCAGCGCCACCGACCGACAGTCCTACGAGCAGTACTTC.

The V call is TRBV12-5, the J call TRBJ2-3; 10 nucleotides align to TRBD2. The germline gives CDR1 LGHNT, CDR2 FRNRAP. V shed 0 bases, J shed 4 bases, and the junction held 4 bases outside the gene matches. CDR3 length: 16 residues. The CDR3 reads CASGLVLAGLPDTQYF. The CDR3 DNA reads as TGTGCTAGTGGTTTGGTACTAGCGGGGTTACCAGATACGCAGTATTTT.

The chain is built from TRBV14 and TRBJ1-2; the D gene is possibly TRBD1 (5 bases). Per germline, CDR1 SGHDN and CDR2 FVKESK. V dropped 4 bases and J dropped 9 bases, with 12 bases sitting between them. This CDR3 contains 12 residues. The CDR3 DNA follows: TGTGCCAGCAGCCGAACCGACAGCCGCTACACCTTC. Translating it yields CASSRTDSRYTF.

This rearrangement joins TRBV7-9 to TRBJ2-1; TRBD1 matches at 7 bases. There are 12 residues in the CDR3. Germline V CDR1 and CDR2: SEHNR, FQNEAQ (reference sequence). V was clipped by 9 bases and J by 6 bases; unmatched bases: 5. The CDR3 DNA is TGTGCCAGTTGGGCAGGGGGCAATGAGCAGTTCTTC. It yields the protein CASWAGGNEQFF.

The CDR3 reads CASTLGYKGGYGYTF. The CDR3 nucleotides read TGTGCCAGCACCCTAGGCTATAAAGGCGGGTATGGCTACACCTTC. The chain is built from TRBV7-2 and TRBJ1-2; D is ambiguous. V shed 7 bases and J shed 5 bases, with 20 bases lying between them. This CDR3 comprises 15 residues. The germline V gene encodes CDR1 SGHTA and CDR2 FQGNSA.

As concerns this clone: This CDR3 is also generated by other DNA sequences in the sample. The gene calls are TRBV6-5 and TRBJ1-1; D is ambiguous. The CDR3 is 11 amino acids. V was clipped by 4 bases and J by 4 bases, with 4 bases between them. Germline-derived CDR1 and CDR2 are MNHEY and SVGAGI. The DNA for the CDR3 is TGTGCCAGCAGTTCCGTCACTGAAGCTTTCTTT. It encodes CASSSVTEAFF.

CDR3 sequence reads: CASSPGPGAEAFF. The CDR3 DNA follows: TGTGCCAGCAGCCCAGGGCCAGGGGCTGAAGCTTTCTTT. The chain employs TRBV11-3 and TRBJ1-1, with a weak D call TRBD1 (6 bases). CDR1 is SGHNT, CDR2 YENEEA, per germline. This CDR3 has 13 residues. Trimming shortened V by 5 bases and J by 6 bases, and 13 bases separated the two germline ends.

This chain uses TRBV29-1 with TRBJ1-5; TRBD1 matches 9 bases. CDR3 length: 14 residues. Germline V lookup: CDR1 SQVTM, CDR2 ANQGSEA. Unmatched junction bases numbered 12, after V lost 6 bases and J lost 9 bases. The CDR3 loop reads CSVGGQGEAGPQHF. CDR3 sequence (DNA): TGCAGCGTGGGGGGACAGGGCGAAGCCGGGCCCCAGCATTTT. The whole variable domain, filled in from reference TRBV29-1 and TRBJ1-5, reads SAVISQKPSRDICQRGTSLTIQCQVDSQVTMMFWYRQQPGQSLTLIATANQGSEATYESGFVIDKFPISRPNLTFSTLTVSNMSPEDSSIYLCSVGGQGEAGPQHFGDGTRLSIL.

The V call is TRBV7-2, the J call TRBJ2-7; 9 bases match TRBD1. From germline, CDR1 is SGHTA and CDR2 FQGNSA. This CDR3 is 17 amino acids long. V gave up 5 bases and J gave up 4 bases; unmatched junction bases: 15. CDR3 in amino acids: CASSPHQDRGARYEQYF. CDR3 DNA sequence: TGTGCCAGCAGCCCCCACCAAGACAGGGGGGCAAGGTACGAGCAGTACTTC.

This chain joins TRBV5-1 and TRBJ2-2, with 11 positions matching TRBD2. This CDR3 is 18 amino acids long. The germline CDR1 and CDR2 sequences are SGHRS and YFSETQ. Germline trimming cut 0 bases from V and 1 base from J; bases unmatched to any gene: 5. CDR3 bases: TGCGCCAGCAGCTTGGTAGCTAGCGGGGGGCAGAACACCGGGGAGCTGTTTTTT. It yields the protein CASSLVASGGQNTGELFF.

This chain connects TRBV5-5 to TRBJ1-3; D is uncertain. CDR1 is SGHKS and CDR2 is YYEKEE in the germline V gene (reference sequence). This CDR3 region has 15 residues. Between the trimmed V and J ends, which lost 4 bases and 2 bases, there was a span of 13 bases. The CDR3 nucleotides read TGTGCCAGCAGCGTTCCGGGATCCCCTGGAAACACCATATATTTT. Its protein is CASSVPGSPGNTIYF. Variable domain in full (rest from reference TRBV5-5 and TRBJ1-3): DAGVTQSPTHLIKTRGQQVTLRCSPISGHKSVSWYQQVLGQGPQFIFQYYEKEERGRGNFPDRFSARQFPNYSSELNVNALLLGDSALYLCASSVPGSPGNTIYFGEGSWLTVV.

This clone was recorded only once. The chain is built from TRBV18 and TRBJ2-5; D may be TRBD2 (5 bases). The CDR3 has 16 residues. The germline CDR1 and CDR2 sequences are KGHSH and LQKENI. V lost 2 bases, J lost 5 bases, and 18 bases lay in between. The CDR3 coding sequence is TGTGCCAGCTCACCAGGTGTGCCTAGCAGGTCCGAGACCCAGTACTTC. It is translated as CASSPGVPSRSETQYF.

V gene TRBV9 combines with J gene TRBJ1-5; TRBD1 matches at 9 bases. The CDR3 consists of 20 residues. From germline, CDR1 is SGDLS and CDR2 YYNGEE. With 4 bases clipped from V and 1 base from J, the junction kept 18 bases outside the gene matches. The CDR3 spells CASSPGPGQGFRGSNQPQHF. The CDR3 DNA reads as TGTGCCAGCAGCCCGGGGCCGGGACAGGGTTTTAGAGGGAGCAATCAGCCCCAGCATTTT.

The chain is built from TRBV5-4 and TRBJ1-2; D gene ambiguous. Looked up from germline, CDR1 is SGHNT and CDR2 is YYREEE (reference sequence). V dropped 1 base and J dropped 4 bases, with 8 bases sitting between them. The CDR3 extends over 13 amino acids. CDR3 sequence: CASSLPQSYGYTF. DNA of the CDR3: TGTGCCAGCAGCTTGCCACAGAGCTATGGCTACACCTTC.

The CDR3: CASSPTGGAGTDTQYF. The CDR3, as DNA: TGTGCCAGCAGCCCGACAGGGGGCGCGGGTACAGATACGCAGTATTTT. The V call is TRBV27, the J call TRBJ2-3; 10 nucleotides agree with TRBD1. Germline CDR1 reads MNHEY; CDR2 reads SMNVEV (reference sequence). V gave up 6 bases and J gave up 3 bases; unmatched junction bases: 9. The CDR3 contains 16 residues.

This chain connects TRBV5-5 to TRBJ1-1, with 12 positions matching TRBD1. The germline V gene encodes CDR1 SGHKS and CDR2 YYEKEE (reference sequence). J gave up 4 bases and V 4 bases, and 11 bases lay outside the gene matches. The CDR3 runs to 17 residues. In DNA form, the CDR3 reads TGTGCCAGCAGCCTATCGGGACAGGGGGCCGGGGGCACTGAAGCTTTCTTT. As protein: CASSLSGQGAGGTEAFF.

The V call is TRBV5-1, the J call TRBJ2-1; 10 bases map to TRBD2. The length of the CDR3 is 16 residues. The V gene's germline CDR1 is SGHRS and CDR2 YFSETQ. J gave up 5 bases and V 0 bases, and 5 bases lay outside the gene matches. For the CDR3, the DNA is TGCGCCAGCAGCTTGGCAGCGGGGGGGCCGAACAATGAGCAGTTCTTC. Protein product: CASSLAAGGPNNEQFF.

This chain uses TRBV6-5 with TRBJ2-7, with 7 bases that match TRBD1. The V gene end was trimmed by 0 bases and the J gene end by 6 bases; junction bases not matched to a gene: 8. The CDR3 consists of 15 residues. CDR1 MNHEY and CDR2 SVGAGI come from the germline V gene. CDR3 DNA: TGTGCCAGCAGTTACTCGACAGGGACCACCGCCGAGCAGTACTTC. Protein: CASSYSTGTTAEQYF.

This clone came up once. The chain is built from TRBV7-2 and TRBJ2-2, with D perhaps matching TRBD1 (5 bases). Germline values: CDR1 SGHTA, CDR2 FQGNSA. The CDR3 runs 16 residues. Trimming removed 3 bases from V and 6 bases from J, with 17 bases in between. CDR3 residues: CASSFVHQGYAGELFF. The CDR3 nucleotides read TGTGCCAGCAGCTTCGTTCACCAGGGATACGCCGGGGAGCTGTTTTTT.

V usage is TRBV4-3 and J usage is TRBJ2-7; D is possibly TRBD2 (7 bases). The CDR3 extends over 17 amino acids. Germline CDR1 is LGHNA and CDR2 is YSLEER. V dropped 0 bases and J dropped 2 bases, with 17 bases sitting between them. The CDR3 DNA follows: TGCGCCAGCAGCCAAGATAGGGCCTTAGGGGGGGCCTACGAGCAGTACTTC. This gives the protein CASSQDRALGGAYEQYF.

This rearrangement joins TRBV19 to TRBJ2-2; 10 positions agree with TRBD1. The V gene's germline CDR1 is LNHDA and CDR2 SQIVND (reference sequence). V dropped 4 bases and J dropped 6; count of bases not matched to a gene: 5. CDR3 size: 15 residues. Written as DNA, the CDR3 is TGTGCCAGTAGTACCGGACAGGGGGGCGCCGGGGAGCTGTTTTTT. Its translation: CASSTGQGGAGELFF. Variable domain in full (rest from reference TRBV19 and TRBJ2-2): DGGITQSPKYLFRKEGQNVTLSCEQNLNHDAMYWYRQDPGQGLRLIYYSQIVNDFQKGDIAEGYSVSREKKESFPLTVTSAQKNPTAFYLCASSTGQGGAGELFFGEGSRLTVL.